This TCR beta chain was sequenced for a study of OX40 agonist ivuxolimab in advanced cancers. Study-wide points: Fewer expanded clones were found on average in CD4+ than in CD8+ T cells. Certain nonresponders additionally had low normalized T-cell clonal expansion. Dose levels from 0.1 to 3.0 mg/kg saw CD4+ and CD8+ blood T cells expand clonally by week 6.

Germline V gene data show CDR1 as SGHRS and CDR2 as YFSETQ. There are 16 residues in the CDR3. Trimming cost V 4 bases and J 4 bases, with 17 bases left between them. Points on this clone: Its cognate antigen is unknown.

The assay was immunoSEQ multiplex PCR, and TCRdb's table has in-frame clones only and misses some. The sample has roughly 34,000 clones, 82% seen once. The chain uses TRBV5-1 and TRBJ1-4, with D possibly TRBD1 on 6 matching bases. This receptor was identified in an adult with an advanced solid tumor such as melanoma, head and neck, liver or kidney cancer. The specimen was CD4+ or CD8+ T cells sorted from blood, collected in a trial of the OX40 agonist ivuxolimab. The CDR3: CASSGWMGADNEKLFF. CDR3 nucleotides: TGCGCCAGCAGCGGATGGATGGGGGCGGATAATGAAAAACTGTTTTTT.